This T cell receptor beta chain stems from a study of T cells expressing NK-cell markers. TCRdb re-called the 5' RACE reads and gives one entry per CDR3 protein, without DNA. This table lists 300,000 or so distinct CDR3 sequences. This TCR came from a woman between 18 and 69 years old in good health. The sample was blood T cells: a sorted CD56 or NKG2C T cell subset, CD4+ or CD8+ T cells, or bulk PBMC T cells (not recorded which).

CDR3 protein: CASSRGGTTQETQYF. This rearrangement joins TRBV11-2 to TRBJ2-5; TCRdb's D call, TRBD1, is unchecked because there is no DNA. The CDR3 has 15 amino acids. Germline-derived CDR1 and CDR2 are SGHAT and FQNNGV.